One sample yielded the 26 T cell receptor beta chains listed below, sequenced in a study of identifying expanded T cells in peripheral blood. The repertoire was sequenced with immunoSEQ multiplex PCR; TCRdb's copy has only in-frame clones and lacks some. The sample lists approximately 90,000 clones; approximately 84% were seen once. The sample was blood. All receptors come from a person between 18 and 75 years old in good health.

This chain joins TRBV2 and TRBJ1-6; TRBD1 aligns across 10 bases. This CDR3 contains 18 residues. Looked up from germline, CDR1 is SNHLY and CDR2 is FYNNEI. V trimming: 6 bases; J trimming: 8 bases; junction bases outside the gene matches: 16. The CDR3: CASRGPGTGVWLYSPLHF. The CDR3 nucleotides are TGTGCCAGCAGGGGTCCCGGGACAGGGGTTTGGTTATATTCACCCCTCCACTTT.

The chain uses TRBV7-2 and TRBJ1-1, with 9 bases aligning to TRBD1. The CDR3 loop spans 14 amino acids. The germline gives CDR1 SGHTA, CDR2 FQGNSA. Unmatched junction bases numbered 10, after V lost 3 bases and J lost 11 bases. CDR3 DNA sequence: TGTGCCAGCAGCTTGGGGACAGGGAATGTTAGGGCTTTCTTT. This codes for CASSLGTGNVRAFF.

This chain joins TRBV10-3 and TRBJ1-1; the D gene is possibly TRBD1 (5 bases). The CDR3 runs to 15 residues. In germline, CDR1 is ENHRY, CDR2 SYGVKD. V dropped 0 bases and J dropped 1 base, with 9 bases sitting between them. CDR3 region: CAISESEGTNTEAFF. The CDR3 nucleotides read TGTGCCATCAGTGAGTCTGAAGGGACGAACACTGAAGCTTTCTTT.

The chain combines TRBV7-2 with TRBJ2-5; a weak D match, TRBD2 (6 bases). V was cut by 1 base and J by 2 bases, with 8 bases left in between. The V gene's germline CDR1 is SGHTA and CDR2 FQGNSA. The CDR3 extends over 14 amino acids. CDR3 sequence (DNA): TGTGCCAGCAGCTTAGGGGCGGGACAAGAGACCCAGTACTTC. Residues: CASSLGAGQETQYF.

The CDR3 DNA follows: TGTGCCAGCGCGGACAGGGGGTTCACTGAAGCTTTCTTT. Its protein is CASADRGFTEAFF. The chain links TRBV27 to TRBJ1-1, with 10 bases matching TRBD1. This CDR3 has 13 amino acids. Germline V gene lookup returns CDR1 MNHEY and CDR2 SMNVEV (reference sequence). Germline trimming cut 8 bases from V and 4 bases from J; bases unmatched to any gene: 4.

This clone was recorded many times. The CDR3 reads CSVVLRLNTEAFF. The CDR3 coding sequence is TGCAGCGTTGTATTACGATTGAACACTGAAGCTTTCTTT. V and J are TRBV29-1 and TRBJ1-1; D gene unclear. The CDR3 consists of 13 residues. The ends were cut back, 4 bases at V and 0 bases at J, with 9 bases in the middle. CDR1 and CDR2 (germline): SQVTM, ANQGSEA.

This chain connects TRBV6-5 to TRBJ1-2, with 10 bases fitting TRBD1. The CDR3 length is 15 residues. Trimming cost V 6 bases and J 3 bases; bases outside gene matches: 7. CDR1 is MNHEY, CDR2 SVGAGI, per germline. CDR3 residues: CASSPGGQGYYGYTF. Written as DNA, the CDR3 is TGTGCCAGCAGCCCCGGGGGACAGGGGTACTATGGCTACACCTTC.

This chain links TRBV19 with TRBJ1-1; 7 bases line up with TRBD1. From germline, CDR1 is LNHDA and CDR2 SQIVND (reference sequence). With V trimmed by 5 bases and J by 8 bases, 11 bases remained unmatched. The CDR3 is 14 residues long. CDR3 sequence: CASSWGQDREEAFF. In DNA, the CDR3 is TGTGCCAGTAGTTGGGGGCAAGACAGGGAAGAAGCTTTCTTT.

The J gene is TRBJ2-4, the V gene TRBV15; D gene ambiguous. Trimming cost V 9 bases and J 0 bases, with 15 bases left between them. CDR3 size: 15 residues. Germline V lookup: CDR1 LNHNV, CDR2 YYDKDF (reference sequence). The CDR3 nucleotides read TGTGCCACAAGGGAAACACAGTTAGCCAAAAACATTCAGTACTTC. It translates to CATRETQLAKNIQYF.

The CDR3 region has the DNA TGTGCCGCACACCCAACAGGGGGCAGGGGGAGAGCGAACACTGAAGCTTTCTTT. Translation gives CAAHPTGGRGRANTEAFF. This sequence joins TRBV7-2 and TRBJ1-1, with TRBD1 matching 9 bases. The CDR3 loop spans 18 amino acids. Trimming cost V 11 bases and J 1 base; bases outside gene matches: 20. Per germline, CDR1 SGHTA and CDR2 FQGNSA.

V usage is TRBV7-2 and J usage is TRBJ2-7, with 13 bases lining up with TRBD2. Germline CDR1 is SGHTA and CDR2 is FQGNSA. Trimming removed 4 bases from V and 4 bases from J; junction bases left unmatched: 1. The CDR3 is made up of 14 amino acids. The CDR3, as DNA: TGTGCCAGCAGCTCGACTAGCGGGGGGTACGAGCAGTACTTC. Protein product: CASSSTSGGYEQYF.

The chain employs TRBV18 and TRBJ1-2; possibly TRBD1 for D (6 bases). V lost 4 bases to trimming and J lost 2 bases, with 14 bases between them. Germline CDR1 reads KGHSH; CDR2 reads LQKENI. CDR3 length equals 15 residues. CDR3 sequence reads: CASSLGQNPNYGYTF. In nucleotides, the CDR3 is TGTGCCAGCTCACTCGGACAGAACCCGAACTATGGCTACACCTTC.

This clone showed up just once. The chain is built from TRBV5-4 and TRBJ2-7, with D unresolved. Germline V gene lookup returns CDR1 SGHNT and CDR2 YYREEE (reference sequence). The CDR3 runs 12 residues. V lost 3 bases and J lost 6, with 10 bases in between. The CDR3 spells CASSSLVGEQYF. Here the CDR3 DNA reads TGTGCCAGCAGCTCCCTAGTAGGCGAGCAGTACTTC.

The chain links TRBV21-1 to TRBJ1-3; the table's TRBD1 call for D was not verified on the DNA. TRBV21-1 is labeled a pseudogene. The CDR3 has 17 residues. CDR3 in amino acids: CASSSHREPESGNTIYF. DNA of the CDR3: TGTGCCAGCAGCAGCCACAGGGAACCCGAGTCTGGAAACACCATATATTTT.

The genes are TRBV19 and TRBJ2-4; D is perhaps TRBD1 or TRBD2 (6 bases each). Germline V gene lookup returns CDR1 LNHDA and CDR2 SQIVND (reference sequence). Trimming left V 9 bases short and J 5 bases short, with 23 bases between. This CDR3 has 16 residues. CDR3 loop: CASRGGLSGGQNIQYF. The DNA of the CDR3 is TGTGCCAGCCGTGGGGGATTATCCGGGGGCCAAAACATTCAGTACTTC.

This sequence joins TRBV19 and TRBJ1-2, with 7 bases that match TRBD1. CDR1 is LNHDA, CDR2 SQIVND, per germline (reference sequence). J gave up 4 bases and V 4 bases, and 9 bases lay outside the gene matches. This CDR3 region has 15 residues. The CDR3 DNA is TGTGCCAGTAGTACACCGGGACAGAGAATCTATGGCTACACCTTC. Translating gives CASSTPGQRIYGYTF.

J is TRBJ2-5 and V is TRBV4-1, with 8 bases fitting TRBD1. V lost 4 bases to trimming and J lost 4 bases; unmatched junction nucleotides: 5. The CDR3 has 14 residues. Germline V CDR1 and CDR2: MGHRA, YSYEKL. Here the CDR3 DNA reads TGCGCCAGCAGCCCCCGGACAGGGCCAGAGACCCAGTACTTC. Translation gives CASSPRTGPETQYF.

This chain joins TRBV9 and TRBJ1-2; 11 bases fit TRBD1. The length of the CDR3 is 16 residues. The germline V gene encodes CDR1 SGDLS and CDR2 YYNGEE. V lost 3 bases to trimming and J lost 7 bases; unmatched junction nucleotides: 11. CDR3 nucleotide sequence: TGTGCCAGCAGCGCTAATGGACAGGGGGCCTTTCGTGGCTACACCTTC. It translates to CASSANGQGAFRGYTF.

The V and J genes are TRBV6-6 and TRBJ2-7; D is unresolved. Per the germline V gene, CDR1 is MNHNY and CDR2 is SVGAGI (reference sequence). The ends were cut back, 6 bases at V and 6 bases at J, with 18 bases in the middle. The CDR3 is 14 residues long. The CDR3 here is CASRKRTSATEQYF. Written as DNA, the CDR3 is TGTGCCAGCAGGAAACGGACCTCGGCCACCGAGCAGTACTTC.

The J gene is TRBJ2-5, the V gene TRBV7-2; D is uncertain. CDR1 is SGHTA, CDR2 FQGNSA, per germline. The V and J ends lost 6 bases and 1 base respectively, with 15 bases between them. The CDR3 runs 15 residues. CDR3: CASSLPRCCQETQYF. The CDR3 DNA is TGTGCCAGCAGTCTACCCCGGTGCTGCCAAGAGACCCAGTACTTC.

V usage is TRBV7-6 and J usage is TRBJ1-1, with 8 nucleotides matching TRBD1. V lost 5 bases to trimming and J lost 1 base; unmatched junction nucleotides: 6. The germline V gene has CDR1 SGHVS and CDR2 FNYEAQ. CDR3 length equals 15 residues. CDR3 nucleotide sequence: TGTGCCAGCAGCCCCTGGACAGGGCCGAACACTGAAGCTTTCTTT. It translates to CASSPWTGPNTEAFF. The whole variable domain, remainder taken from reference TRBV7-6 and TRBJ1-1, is GAGVSQSPRYKVTKRGQDVALRCDPISGHVSLYWYRQALGQGPEFLTYFNYEAQQDKSGLPNDRFSAERPEGSISTLTIQRTEQRDSAMYRCASSPWTGPNTEAFFGQGTRLTVV.

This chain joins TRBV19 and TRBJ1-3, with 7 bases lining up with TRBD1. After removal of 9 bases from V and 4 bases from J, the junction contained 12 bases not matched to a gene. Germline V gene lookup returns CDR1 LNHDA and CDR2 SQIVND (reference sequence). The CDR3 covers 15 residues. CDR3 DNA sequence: TGTGCCAGCTTACCAAGGGGGCGCCCGGGAAACACCATATATTTT. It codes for CASLPRGRPGNTIYF.

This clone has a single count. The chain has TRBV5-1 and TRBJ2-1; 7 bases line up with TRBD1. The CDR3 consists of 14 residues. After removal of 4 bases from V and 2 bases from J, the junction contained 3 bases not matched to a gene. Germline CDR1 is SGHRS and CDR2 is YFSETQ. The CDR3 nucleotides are TGCGCCAGCAGCGGGGGACAGCCCTACAATGAGCAGTTCTTC. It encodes CASSGGQPYNEQFF.

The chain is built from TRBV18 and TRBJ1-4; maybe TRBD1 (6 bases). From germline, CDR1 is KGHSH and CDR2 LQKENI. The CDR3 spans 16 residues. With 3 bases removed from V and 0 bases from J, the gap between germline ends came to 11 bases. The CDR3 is CASSPGQLATNEKLFF. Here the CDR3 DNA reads TGTGCCAGCTCACCCGGACAGTTAGCAACTAATGAAAAACTGTTTTTT. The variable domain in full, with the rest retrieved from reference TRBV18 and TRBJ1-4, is NAGVMQNPRHLVRRRGQEARLRCSPMKGHSHVYWYRQLPEEGLKFMVYLQKENIIDESGMPKERFSAEFPKEGPSILRIQQVVRGDSAAYFCASSPGQLATNEKLFFGSGTQLSVL.

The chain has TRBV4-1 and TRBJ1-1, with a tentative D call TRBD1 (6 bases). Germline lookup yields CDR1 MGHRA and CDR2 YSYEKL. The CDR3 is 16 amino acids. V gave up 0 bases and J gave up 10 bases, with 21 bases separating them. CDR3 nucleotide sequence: TGCGCCAGCAGCCAAGAACCGGGGTGGCCAGGGGATACAGCTTTCTTT. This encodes CASSQEPGWPGDTAFF.

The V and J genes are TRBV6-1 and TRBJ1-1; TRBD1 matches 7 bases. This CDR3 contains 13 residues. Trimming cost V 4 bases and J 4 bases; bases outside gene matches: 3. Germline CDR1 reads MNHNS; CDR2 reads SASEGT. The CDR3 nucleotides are TGTGCCAGCAGTGGACAGGGTGCCACTGAAGCTTTCTTT. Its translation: CASSGQGATEAFF.